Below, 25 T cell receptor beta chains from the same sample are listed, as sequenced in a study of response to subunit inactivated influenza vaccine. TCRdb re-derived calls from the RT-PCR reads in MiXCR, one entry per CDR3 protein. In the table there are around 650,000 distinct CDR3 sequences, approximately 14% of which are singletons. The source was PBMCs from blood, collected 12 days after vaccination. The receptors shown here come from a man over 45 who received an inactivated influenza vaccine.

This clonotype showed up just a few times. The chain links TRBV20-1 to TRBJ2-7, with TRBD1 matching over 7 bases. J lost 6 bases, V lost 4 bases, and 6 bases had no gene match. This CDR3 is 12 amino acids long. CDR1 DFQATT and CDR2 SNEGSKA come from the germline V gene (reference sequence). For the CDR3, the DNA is TGCAGTGCTACTGACAGGGAAGGCGAGCAGTACTTC. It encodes CSATDREGEQYF.

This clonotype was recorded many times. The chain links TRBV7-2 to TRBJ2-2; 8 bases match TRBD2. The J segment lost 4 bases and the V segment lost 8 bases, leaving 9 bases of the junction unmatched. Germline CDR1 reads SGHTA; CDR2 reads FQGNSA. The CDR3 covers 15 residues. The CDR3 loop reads CASRNGRAGTGELFF. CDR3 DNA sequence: TGTGCCAGCCGTAACGGGAGGGCCGGCACCGGGGAGCTGTTTTTT.

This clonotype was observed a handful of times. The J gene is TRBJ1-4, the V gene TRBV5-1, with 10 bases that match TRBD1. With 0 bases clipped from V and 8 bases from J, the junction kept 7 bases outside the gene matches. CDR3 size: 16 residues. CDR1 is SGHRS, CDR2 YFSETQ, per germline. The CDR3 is CASSLALDRGKEKLFF. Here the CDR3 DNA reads TGCGCCAGCAGCTTGGCCCTGGACAGGGGGAAAGAAAAACTGTTTTTT.

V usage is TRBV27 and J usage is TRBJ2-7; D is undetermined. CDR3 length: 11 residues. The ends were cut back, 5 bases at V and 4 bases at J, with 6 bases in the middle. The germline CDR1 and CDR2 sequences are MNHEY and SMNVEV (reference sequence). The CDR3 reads CASSKVYEQYF. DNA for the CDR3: TGTGCCAGCAGTAAGGTATACGAGCAGTACTTC.

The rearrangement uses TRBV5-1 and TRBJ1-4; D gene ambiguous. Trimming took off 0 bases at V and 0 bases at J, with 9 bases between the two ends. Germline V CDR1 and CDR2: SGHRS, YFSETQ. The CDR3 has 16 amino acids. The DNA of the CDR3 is TGCGCCAGCAGCTTGGACACGGCTACAACTAATGAAAAACTGTTTTTT. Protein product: CASSLDTATTNEKLFF.

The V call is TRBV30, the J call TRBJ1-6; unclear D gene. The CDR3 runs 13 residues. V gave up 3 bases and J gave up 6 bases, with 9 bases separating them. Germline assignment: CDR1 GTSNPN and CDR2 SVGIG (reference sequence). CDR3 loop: CAWRLLGNSPLHF. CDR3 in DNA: TGTGCCTGGAGGCTTTTGGGTAATTCACCCCTCCACTTT.

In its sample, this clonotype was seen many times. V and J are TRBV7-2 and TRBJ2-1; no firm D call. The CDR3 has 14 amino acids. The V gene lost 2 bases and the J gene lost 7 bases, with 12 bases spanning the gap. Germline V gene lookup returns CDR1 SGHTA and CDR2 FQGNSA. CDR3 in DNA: TGTGCCAGCAGCTTATTTACCGGACCTAATGAGCAGTTCTTC. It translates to CASSLFTGPNEQFF.

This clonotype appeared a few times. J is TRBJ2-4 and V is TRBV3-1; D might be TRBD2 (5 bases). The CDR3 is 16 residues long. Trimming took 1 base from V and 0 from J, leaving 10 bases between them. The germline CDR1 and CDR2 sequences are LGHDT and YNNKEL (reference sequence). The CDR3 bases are TGTGCCAGCAGCCAAGGGGGAGCAGCAGCCAAAAACATTCAGTACTTC. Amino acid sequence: CASSQGGAAAKNIQYF.

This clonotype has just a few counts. CDR3 sequence (DNA): TGTGCCAGCAGCTCCAAATCACCGACAGGATACTCTGGGGCCAACGTCCTGACTTTC. This sequence encodes CASSSKSPTGYSGANVLTF. V usage is TRBV11-1 and J usage is TRBJ2-6; perhaps TRBD1 as D (6 bases). From germline, CDR1 is SGHAT and CDR2 FQDESV (reference sequence). The V end lost 4 bases, the J end lost 0 bases, and 19 bases lay between the germline ends. There are 19 residues in the CDR3.

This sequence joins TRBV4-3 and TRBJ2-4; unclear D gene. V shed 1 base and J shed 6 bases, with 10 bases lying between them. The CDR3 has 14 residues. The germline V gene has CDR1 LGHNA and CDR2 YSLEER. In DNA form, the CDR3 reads TGCGCCAGCAGCCAAGGGCTCCCTCCAAACATTCAGTACTTC. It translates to CASSQGLPPNIQYF.

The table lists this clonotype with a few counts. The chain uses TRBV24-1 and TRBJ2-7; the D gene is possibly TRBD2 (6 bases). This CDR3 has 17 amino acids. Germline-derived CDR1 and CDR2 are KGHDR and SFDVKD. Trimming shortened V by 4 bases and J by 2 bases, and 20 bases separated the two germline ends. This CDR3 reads CATSDLKQRGSTYEQYF. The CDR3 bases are TGTGCCACCAGTGACTTGAAGCAACGGGGGAGTACCTACGAGCAGTACTTC.

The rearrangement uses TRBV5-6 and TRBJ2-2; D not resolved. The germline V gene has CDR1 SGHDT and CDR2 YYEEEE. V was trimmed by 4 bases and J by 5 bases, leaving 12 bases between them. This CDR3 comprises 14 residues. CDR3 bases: TGTGCCAGCAGCGCCTACAGAGTTACCGGGGAGCTGTTTTTT. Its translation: CASSAYRVTGELFF.

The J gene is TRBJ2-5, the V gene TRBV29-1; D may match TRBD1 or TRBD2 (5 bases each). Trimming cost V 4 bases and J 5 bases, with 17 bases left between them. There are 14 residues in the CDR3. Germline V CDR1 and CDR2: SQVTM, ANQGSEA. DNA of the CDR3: TGCAGCGTTGTATCGATGGTGGGACGTGAGACCCAGTACTTC. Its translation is CSVVSMVGRETQYF.

CDR3 DNA: TGTGCCAGCAGCTCTAACGCAATATACAATGGCTACACCTTC. Encoded protein: CASSSNAIYNGYTF. The chain couples TRBV3-1 to TRBJ1-2, with D unresolved. Per germline, CDR1 LGHDT and CDR2 YNNKEL (reference sequence). Trimming took 5 bases from V and 6 from J, leaving 16 bases between them. CDR3 length: 14 residues.

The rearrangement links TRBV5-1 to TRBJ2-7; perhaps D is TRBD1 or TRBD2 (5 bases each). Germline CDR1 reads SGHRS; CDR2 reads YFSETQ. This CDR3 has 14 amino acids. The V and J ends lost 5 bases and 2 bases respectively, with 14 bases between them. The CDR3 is CASRRLGTTYEQYF. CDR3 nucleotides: TGCGCCAGCAGACGTTTGGGGACGACCTACGAGCAGTACTTC.

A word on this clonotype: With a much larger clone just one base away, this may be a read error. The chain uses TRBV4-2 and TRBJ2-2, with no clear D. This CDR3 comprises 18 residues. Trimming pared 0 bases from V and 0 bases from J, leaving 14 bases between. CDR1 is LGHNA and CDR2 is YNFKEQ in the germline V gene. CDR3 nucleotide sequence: TGTGCCAGCAGCCAAGATTTAGTGGGCCCTTCGAACACCGGGGAGCTGTTTTTT. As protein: CASSQDLVGPSNTGELFF.

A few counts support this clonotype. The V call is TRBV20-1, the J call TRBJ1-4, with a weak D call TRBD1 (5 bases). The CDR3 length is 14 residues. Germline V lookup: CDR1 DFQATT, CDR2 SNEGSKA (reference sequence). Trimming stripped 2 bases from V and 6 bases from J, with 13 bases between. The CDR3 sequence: CSARTGTSYEKLFF. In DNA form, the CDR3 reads TGCAGTGCTAGAACCGGGACCAGCTATGAAAAACTGTTTTTT.

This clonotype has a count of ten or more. CDR3 region: CASRTTRDRGSISSYEQYF. The DNA of the CDR3 is TGTGCCAGCAGGACTACTCGGGACAGGGGGTCCATTAGCTCCTACGAGCAGTACTTC. The V gene is TRBV6-4, the J gene TRBJ2-7, with 11 bases lining up with TRBD1. The CDR3 runs 19 residues. Germline trimming cut 6 bases from V and 0 bases from J; bases unmatched to any gene: 16. Germline V gene data show CDR1 as MRHNA and CDR2 as SNTAGT.

In nucleotides, the CDR3 is TGCAGTGTCCAGACTAGCGGGACCTACAATGAGCAGTTCTTC. This encodes CSVQTSGTYNEQFF. This sequence joins TRBV20-1 and TRBJ2-1, with 11 positions matching TRBD2. Germline CDR1 reads DFQATT; CDR2 reads SNEGSKA (reference sequence). J lost 2 bases, V lost 7 bases, and 4 bases had no gene match. This CDR3 has 14 amino acids.

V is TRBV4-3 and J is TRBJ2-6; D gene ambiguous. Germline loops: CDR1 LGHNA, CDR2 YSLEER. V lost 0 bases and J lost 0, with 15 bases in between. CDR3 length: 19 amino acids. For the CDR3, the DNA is TGCGCCAGCAGCCAAGAATCCGGACCGGCAAGCTCTGGGGCCAACGTCCTGACTTTC. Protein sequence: CASSQESGPASSGANVLTF.

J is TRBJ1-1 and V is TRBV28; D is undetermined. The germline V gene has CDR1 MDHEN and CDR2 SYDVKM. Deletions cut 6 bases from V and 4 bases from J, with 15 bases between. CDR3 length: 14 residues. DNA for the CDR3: TGTGCCAGCAGAGGGCCCCCGCGAGGCACTGAAGCTTTCTTT. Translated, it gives CASRGPPRGTEAFF.

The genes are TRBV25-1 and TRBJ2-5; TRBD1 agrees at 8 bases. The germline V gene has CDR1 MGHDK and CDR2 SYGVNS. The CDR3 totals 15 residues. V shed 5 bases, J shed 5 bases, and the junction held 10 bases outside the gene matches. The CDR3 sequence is CASSRGQGLSETQYF. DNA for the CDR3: TGTGCCAGCAGTCGCGGACAGGGTCTTTCGGAGACCCAGTACTTC.

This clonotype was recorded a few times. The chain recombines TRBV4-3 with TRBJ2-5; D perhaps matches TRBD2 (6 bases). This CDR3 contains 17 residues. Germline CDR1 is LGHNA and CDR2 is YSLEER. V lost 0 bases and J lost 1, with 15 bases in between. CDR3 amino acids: CASSQDLEGSGQETQYF. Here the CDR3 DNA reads TGCGCCAGCAGCCAAGATCTGGAAGGTAGCGGCCAAGAGACCCAGTACTTC.

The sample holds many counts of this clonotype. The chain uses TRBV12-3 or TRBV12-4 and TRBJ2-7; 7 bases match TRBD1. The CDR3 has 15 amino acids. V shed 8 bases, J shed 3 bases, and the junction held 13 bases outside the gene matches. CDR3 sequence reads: CASGSPDRADYEQYF. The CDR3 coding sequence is TGTGCCAGCGGTTCTCCAGACAGGGCAGACTACGAGCAGTACTTC.

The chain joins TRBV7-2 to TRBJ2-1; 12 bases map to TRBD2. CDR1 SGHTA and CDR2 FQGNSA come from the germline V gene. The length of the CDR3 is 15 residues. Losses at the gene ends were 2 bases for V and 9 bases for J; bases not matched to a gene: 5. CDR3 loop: CASSLRLAGAVEQFF. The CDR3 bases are TGTGCCAGCAGCTTAAGACTAGCGGGAGCGGTTGAGCAGTTCTTC. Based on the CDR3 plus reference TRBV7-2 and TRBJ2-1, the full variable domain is GAGVSQSPSNKVTEKGKDVELRCDPISGHTALYWYRQSLGQGLEFLIYFQGNSAPDKSGLPSDRFSAERTGGSVSTLTIQRTQQEDSAVYLCASSLRLAGAVEQFFGPGTRLTVL.